These T cell receptor beta chains were read from a single sample in a study of T cell responses to AZD1222 COVID-19 vaccine. The table came from immunoSEQ multiplex PCR; TCRdb's copy has only in-frame clones and leaves some out. Of more than 95,000 clones listed, more than 80% are singletons. This specimen was peripheral blood, taken 28 days after the second AZD1222 dose. The receptors stem from an adult who received the AZD1222 COVID-19 vaccine. CDR3s include the opening cysteine and the closing phenylalanine or tryptophan. The order of the fields is D gene, V gene, clone size, J gene, CDR3 protein, CDR3 DNA. The D gene is left open where the match is weak. Some rows have no size entry. The others give once, few or many, or a class for an expanded clone.

D: TRBD2; V: TRBV19; size: .; J: TRBJ2-1; CDR3: CASSIPRGGQINEQFF; DNA: TGTGCCAGTAGTATCCCCCGCGGGGGGCAAATCAATGAGCAGTTCTTC
D: .; V: TRBV5-1; size: .; J: TRBJ1-1; CDR3: CASSFSGGGTEAFF; DNA: TGCGCCAGCAGCTTCAGCGGGGGCGGCACTGAAGCTTTCTTT
D: .; V: TRBV12-3/TRBV12-4; size: once; J: TRBJ2-1; CDR3: CASSLAPGAEQFF; DNA: TGTGCCAGCAGTTTAGCGCCGGGGGCGGAGCAGTTCTTC
D: .; V: TRBV21-1; size: .; J: TRBJ2-3; CDR3: CASSKEPRMGQASTDTQYF; DNA: TGTGCCAGCAGCAAGGAGCCTCGGATGGGACAGGCTAGCACAGATACGCAGTATTTT
D: .; V: TRBV19; size: once; J: TRBJ1-1; CDR3: CASSMVARGTDTEAFF; DNA: TGTGCCAGTAGTATGGTAGCTCGGGGGACGGACACTGAAGCTTTCTTT
D: .; V: TRBV19; size: .; J: TRBJ1-6; CDR3: CASKLQGIGSPLHF; DNA: TGTGCCAGTAAACTACAGGGAATAGGTTCACCCCTCCACTTT
D: .; V: TRBV11-2; size: .; J: TRBJ2-1; CDR3: CASSLDGAGHNEQFF; DNA: TGTGCCAGCAGCTTAGATGGGGCCGGACACAATGAGCAGTTCTTC
D: .; V: TRBV6-2/TRBV6-3; size: .; J: TRBJ1-5; CDR3: CASSYPQGGQPQHF; DNA: TGTGCCAGCAGTTACCCACAAGGAGGACAGCCCCAGCATTTT
D: .; V: TRBV9; size: .; J: TRBJ1-6; CDR3: CASSNPGNSPLHF; DNA: TGTGCCAGCAGCAATCCGGGGAATTCACCCCTCCACTTT
D: TRBD1; V: TRBV13; size: few; J: TRBJ2-7; CDR3: CASSFTGQGGIYEQYF; DNA: TGTGCCAGCAGCTTCACTGGACAGGGTGGGATCTACGAGCAGTACTTC
D: TRBD1; V: TRBV13; size: .; J: TRBJ1-6; CDR3: CASSTDREWPSALHF; DNA: TGTGCCAGCAGCACCGACAGGGAGTGGCCCTCCGCCCTCCACTTT
D: TRBD2; V: TRBV10-3; size: .; J: TRBJ2-1; CDR3: CAIKVTSGGKGEQFF; DNA: TGTGCCATCAAGGTCACTAGCGGGGGAAAGGGTGAGCAGTTCTTC
D: .; V: TRBV7-3; size: .; J: TRBJ2-3; CDR3: CASKLTSTDTQYF; DNA: TGTGCCAGCAAACTAACTAGCACAGATACGCAGTATTTT
D: .; V: TRBV5-1; size: .; J: TRBJ1-5; CDR3: CASSLGQNQPQHF; DNA: TGCGCCAGCAGCTTGGGGCAGAATCAGCCCCAGCATTTT
D: .; V: TRBV29-1; size: .; J: TRBJ1-2; CDR3: CSSTGAGYGYTF; DNA: TGCAGCTCTACGGGAGCAGGCTATGGCTACACCTTC
D: .; V: TRBV2; size: .; J: TRBJ2-4; CDR3: CASSSDSDIAKNIQYF; DNA: TGTGCCAGCAGTAGTGACAGTGATATAGCCAAAAACATTCAGTACTTC
D: .; V: TRBV6-5; size: .; J: TRBJ1-2; CDR3: CASRGPDAGSAGYTF; DNA: TGTGCCAGCAGAGGGCCCGATGCGGGATCGGCTGGCTACACCTTC
D: TRBD1; V: TRBV4-1; size: few; J: TRBJ1-6; CDR3: CASSPRTGGDSPLHF; DNA: TGCGCCAGCAGCCCCCGGACAGGGGGCGACTCACCCCTCCACTTT
D: .; V: TRBV3-1/TRBV3-2; size: once; J: TRBJ2-3; CDR3: CASSRHGTDTQYF; DNA: TGTGCCAGCAGCCGCCACGGCACAGATACGCAGTATTTT
D: TRBD1; V: TRBV6-2/TRBV6-3; size: .; J: TRBJ2-6; CDR3: CASSYSDRLLGSGANVLTF; DNA: TGTGCCAGCAGTTACTCGGACAGGCTATTGGGGTCTGGGGCCAACGTCCTGACTTTC
D: TRBD1; V: TRBV5-6; size: .; J: TRBJ2-4; CDR3: CASSLKGDRVTIQYF; DNA: TGTGCCAGCAGCTTGAAGGGAGACAGGGTTACTATTCAGTACTTC
D: .; V: TRBV12-3/TRBV12-4; size: .; J: TRBJ2-1; CDR3: CASSLNDNEQFF; DNA: TGTGCCAGCAGCCTCAACGACAATGAGCAGTTCTTC
D: .; V: TRBV21-1; size: .; J: TRBJ2-1; CDR3: CASSKTSGGYLSYNEQFF; DNA: TGTGCCAGCAGCAAGACTAGCGGGGGTTACCTCTCCTACAATGAGCAGTTCTTC
D: .; V: TRBV27; size: .; J: TRBJ1-2; CDR3: CASSSRQQGYTF; DNA: TGTGCCAGCAGTTCCCGTCAGCAAGGCTACACCTTC
D: .; V: TRBV2; size: .; J: TRBJ2-7; CDR3: CASSLDSPGYEQYF; DNA: TGTGCCAGCAGTCTAGACAGTCCGGGCTACGAGCAGTACTTC
D: .; V: TRBV2; size: .; J: TRBJ2-3; CDR3: CASSDSGTDTQYF; DNA: TGTGCCAGCAGTGATTCGGGCACAGATACGCAGTATTTT
D: .; V: TRBV28; size: once; J: TRBJ1-2; CDR3: CASSLRQGTYGYTF; DNA: TGTGCCAGCAGTTTACGGCAGGGGACCTATGGCTACACCTTC
D: .; V: TRBV10-3; size: once; J: TRBJ2-7; CDR3: CAISASNYEQYF; DNA: TGTGCCATCAGTGCTTCTAACTACGAGCAGTACTTC
D: .; V: TRBV6-6; size: .; J: TRBJ1-3; CDR3: CASSYEVKYSGNTIYF; DNA: TGTGCCAGCAGTTACGAAGTGAAATACTCTGGAAACACCATATATTTT
D: TRBD1; V: TRBV30; size: once; J: TRBJ1-1; CDR3: CAWRRGGQGANTEAFF; DNA: TGTGCCTGGAGGAGGGGCGGACAGGGGGCGAACACTGAAGCTTTCTTT
D: TRBD2; V: TRBV2; size: .; J: TRBJ2-5; CDR3: CASSGGGVETQYF; DNA: TGTGCCAGCAGTGGCGGGGGGGTAGAGACCCAGTACTTC
D: TRBD2; V: TRBV5-1; size: .; J: TRBJ2-5; CDR3: CASSFNRGGARGETQYF; DNA: TGCGCCAGCAGCTTTAATCGCGGGGGGGCCAGAGGGGAGACCCAGTACTTC
D: TRBD1; V: TRBV11-2; size: once; J: TRBJ1-6; CDR3: CASSGRTGRALGSPLHF; DNA: TGTGCCAGCAGCGGGAGGACAGGGAGGGCTTTGGGTTCACCCCTCCACTTT
D: TRBD1; V: TRBV11-2; size: .; J: TRBJ1-2; CDR3: CASSPRTGGLANYGYTF; DNA: TGTGCCAGCAGCCCACGTACAGGGGGGTTAGCTAACTATGGCTACACCTTC
D: .; V: TRBV5-8; size: .; J: TRBJ2-6; CDR3: CASSLVLSGANVLTF; DNA: TGTGCCAGCAGCTTGGTCCTCTCTGGGGCCAACGTCCTGACTTTC
D: .; V: TRBV28; size: .; J: TRBJ1-1; CDR3: CASSRQLQAFF; DNA: TGTGCCAGCAGTCGACAGCTCCAAGCTTTCTTT
D: .; V: TRBV6-5; size: .; J: TRBJ2-7; CDR3: CASSYRSSYEQYF; DNA: TGTGCCAGCAGTTATCGCAGCTCCTACGAGCAGTACTTC
D: TRBD1; V: TRBV10-3; size: .; J: TRBJ2-7; CDR3: CANGQGASYEQYF; DNA: TGTGCCAACGGACAGGGGGCTTCCTACGAGCAGTACTTC
D: .; V: TRBV28; size: .; J: TRBJ2-5; CDR3: CATRAWGDQETQYF; DNA: TGTGCCACCCGCGCCTGGGGGGACCAAGAGACCCAGTACTTC
D: TRBD2; V: TRBV7-9; size: once; J: TRBJ2-5; CDR3: CASSLSGGVQETQYF; DNA: TGTGCCAGCAGCTTAAGCGGGGGCGTCCAAGAGACCCAGTACTTC
D: TRBD2; V: TRBV6-5; size: few; J: TRBJ2-1; CDR3: CASVESGVRGEQFF; DNA: TGTGCCAGCGTCGAAAGCGGGGTGCGGGGCGAGCAGTTCTTC
D: .; V: TRBV21-1; size: once; J: TRBJ1-1; CDR3: CASKRRRGGMNTEAFF; DNA: TGTGCCAGCAAGCGGCGGAGGGGTGGAATGAACACTGAAGCTTTCTTT
D: .; V: TRBV6-6; size: .; J: TRBJ1-4; CDR3: CASNLGSYNEKLFF; DNA: TGTGCCAGCAACCTGGGAAGCTATAATGAAAAACTGTTTTTT
D: TRBD1; V: TRBV2; size: .; J: TRBJ2-7; CDR3: CASRDRGLYEQYF; DNA: TGTGCCAGCAGGGACAGGGGGCTCTACGAGCAGTACTTC
D: TRBD1; V: TRBV2; size: .; J: TRBJ1-1; CDR3: CASSDDRGLGTEAFF; DNA: TGTGCCAGCAGTGACGACAGGGGGCTGGGCACTGAAGCTTTCTTT
D: .; V: TRBV6-6; size: .; J: TRBJ2-2; CDR3: CASSYVDTGELFF; DNA: TGTGCCAGCAGTTACGTTGACACCGGGGAGCTGTTTTTT
D: TRBD1; V: TRBV5-1; size: few; J: TRBJ1-2; CDR3: CASSLAWGQGSSNYGYTF; DNA: TGCGCCAGCAGCTTGGCCTGGGGACAGGGGAGTTCTAACTATGGCTACACCTTC
D: .; V: TRBV6-5; size: once; J: TRBJ1-2; CDR3: CASSSSSFFGGYTF; DNA: TGTGCCAGCAGTTCCTCGTCTTTCTTCGGGGGCTACACCTTC
D: .; V: TRBV21-1; size: .; J: TRBJ1-5; CDR3: CASSKGRGTGKGKPQHF; DNA: TGTGCCAGCAGCAAGGGGAGAGGGACAGGGAAGGGTAAGCCCCAGCATTTT
D: TRBD1; V: TRBV28; size: .; J: TRBJ1-5; CDR3: CASSRPDRVNQPQHF; DNA: TGTGCCAGCAGCCGCCCCGACAGGGTCAATCAGCCCCAGCATTTT
D: TRBD1; V: TRBV12-3/TRBV12-4; size: .; J: TRBJ2-7; CDR3: CASSSWTGEQYF; DNA: TGTGCCAGCAGTTCATGGACAGGTGAGCAGTACTTC
D: TRBD1; V: TRBV7-2; size: once; J: TRBJ1-1; CDR3: CASSPQGDTEAFF; DNA: TGTGCCAGCAGCCCCCAGGGGGATACTGAAGCTTTCTTT
D: .; V: TRBV6-1; size: .; J: TRBJ2-3; CDR3: CASSEALDTQYF; DNA: TGTGCCAGCAGTGAAGCCCTCGATACGCAGTATTTT